A selection of T cell receptor beta chains follows, all from one sample in a study of blood T cell repertoires in COVID-19. Sequenced by immunoSEQ multiplex PCR; TCRdb stores in-frame clones only, minus some. The table includes 140,000 or so clones, around 80% detected once. Sequenced sample: peripheral blood. The source is a man in his 70s who had recovered from COVID-19. Both conserved end residues are part of each CDR3. A D gene is named only where the DNA matches it firmly. Size tells how often a clone was seen (once, few, many) or the class of an expanded clone, and some rows leave it out.

v_gene	d_gene	abundance	j_gene	CDR3nt	CDR3aa
TRBV7-9	NA	NA	TRBJ2-2	TGTGCCAGCGGGGGGGCAGGGGCTACCGGGGAGCTGTTTTTT	CASGGAGATGELFF
TRBV30	TRBD1	NA	TRBJ1-2	TGTGCCTGGATCCCCACAGGGGGCTATCCTCTAAGCTACACCTTC	CAWIPTGGYPLSYTF
TRBV11-3	NA	NA	TRBJ2-1	TGTGCCAGCAGCTTAGGAGGGTCCCCCTACAATGAGCAGTTCTTC	CASSLGGSPYNEQFF
TRBV18	TRBD1	NA	TRBJ2-7	TGTGCCAGCTCACCACCGTTGGACAGGGGTTACGAGCAGTACTTC	CASSPPLDRGYEQYF
TRBV6-4	TRBD1	NA	TRBJ2-3	TGTGCCAGCAGTGCACAGGGGGCCGGAGATACGCAGTATTTT	CASSAQGAGDTQYF
TRBV5-8	NA	NA	TRBJ2-1	TGTGCCAGCAGCTTCGCGTTTAGCTCCTACAATGAGCAGTTCTTC	CASSFAFSSYNEQFF
TRBV11-2	TRBD2	NA	TRBJ2-7	TGTGCCAGCAGCCCAAGACTAGCGGGAGTCTCCTACGAGCAGTACTTC	CASSPRLAGVSYEQYF
TRBV5-1	TRBD2	NA	TRBJ2-3	TGCGCCAGCAGACTAGCGGGATTAGGAACAGATACGCAGTATTTT	CASRLAGLGTDTQYF
TRBV4-2	TRBD1	few	TRBJ1-2	TGTGCCAGCAGCCAAGGGGACAGCTATGGCTACACCTTC	CASSQGDSYGYTF
TRBV7-9	NA	NA	TRBJ2-5	TGTGCCAGCAGCATCGGGGGAGAGACCCAGTACTTC	CASSIGGETQYF
TRBV6-2/TRBV6-3	NA	NA	TRBJ1-6	TGTGCCAGCAGTTACTGGGACACCAATTCACCCCTCCACTTT	CASSYWDTNSPLHF
TRBV13	TRBD1	NA	TRBJ2-7	TGTGCCAGCAGCACCCGGGACAGAAGTCCGCACGAGCAGTACTTC	CASSTRDRSPHEQYF
TRBV7-2	TRBD2	NA	TRBJ2-7	TGTGCCAGCAGCCAGGGACTAGCCTACGAGCAGTACTTC	CASSQGLAYEQYF
TRBV4-1	NA	NA	TRBJ1-1	TGCGCCAGCAGCCAACACCCTGGGGGGGGCACTGAAGCTTTCTTT	CASSQHPGGGTEAFF
TRBV30	TRBD2	NA	TRBJ2-3	TGTGCCTGGAACCCTCCCCCTAGCGGGCCCGGAGGAACGCAGTATTTT	CAWNPPPSGPGGTQYF
TRBV5-4	NA	NA	TRBJ1-2	TGTGCCAGCCTTAATAGCTATGGCTACACCTTC	CASLNSYGYTF
TRBV19	TRBD2	NA	TRBJ2-7	TGTGCCAGTAGACCATTAGCGGGAGGATTGGAGCAGTACTTC	CASRPLAGGLEQYF
TRBV5-1	NA	NA	TRBJ2-3	TGCGCCAGCAGCCAAGATAGCAGGGCCACAGATACGCAGTATTTT	CASSQDSRATDTQYF
TRBV5-1	NA	few	TRBJ1-5	TGCGCCAGCAGCCGGGCAGGGGATCAGCCCCAGCATTTT	CASSRAGDQPQHF
TRBV27	NA	NA	TRBJ2-5	TGTGCCAGCAGTTTATCGGCTAGCGTGGAGACCCAGTACTTC	CASSLSASVETQYF
TRBV19	NA	NA	TRBJ1-2	TGTGCCAGTAGTATAGATTTGCGGGGGTATGGCTACACCTTC	CASSIDLRGYGYTF
TRBV6-5	TRBD1	once	TRBJ1-2	TGTGCCAGCAGTTTACAGGGGTGGGGCTACACCTTC	CASSLQGWGYTF
TRBV5-1	TRBD2	NA	TRBJ2-1	TGCGCCAGCAGCTTTTTATCGGGAGGGAGTTCCTACAATGAGCAGTTCTTC	CASSFLSGGSSYNEQFF
TRBV9	NA	NA	TRBJ2-3	TGTGCCAGCAGGGCCGGGACTGGTACAGATACGCAGTATTTT	CASRAGTGTDTQYF
TRBV6-5	NA	NA	TRBJ2-2	TGTGCCATCCTCACAACGGGGGCCGGGGAGCTGTTTTTT	CAILTTGAGELFF
TRBV7-3	NA	NA	TRBJ2-5	TGTGCCAGCAGCTTAACCAGACAAGAGACCCAGTACTTC	CASSLTRQETQYF
TRBV27	TRBD1	NA	TRBJ2-7	TGTGCCAGCAGTAAGGGGACAGGGGGATACGAGCAGTACTTC	CASSKGTGGYEQYF
TRBV6-1	NA	NA	TRBJ1-2	TGTGCCAGCCGTGTCGGGATTTATGGCTACACCTTC	CASRVGIYGYTF
TRBV10-3	TRBD2	NA	TRBJ2-4	TGTGCCATCAGTGAGTCGGGGAGGGACATTCAGTACTTC	CAISESGRDIQYF
TRBV4-1	TRBD2	NA	TRBJ2-7	TGCGCCAGCAAACTCGGGACTAGCGGGAACTACGAGCAGTACTTC	CASKLGTSGNYEQYF
TRBV28	TRBD2	NA	TRBJ2-4	TGTGCCATCGCTGCCGGGACTAGCGTTAACATTCAGTACTTC	CAIAAGTSVNIQYF
TRBV20-1	NA	NA	TRBJ1-2	TGCAGTGCTTTTGTGGGGCATGGCTACACCTTC	CSAFVGHGYTF
TRBV4-1	TRBD2	NA	TRBJ2-3	TGCGCCAGCAGCCATCCGGGACTAACAGATACGCAGTATTTT	CASSHPGLTDTQYF
TRBV7-2	NA	NA	TRBJ2-1	TGTGCCAGCAGCCAGAGGGCTAGCGCATACAATGAGCAGTTCTTC	CASSQRASAYNEQFF
TRBV4-1	TRBD1	NA	TRBJ1-5	TGCGCCAGCAGCCATCTTCCTTCCGGGACAGGGAATCAGCCCCAGCATTTT	CASSHLPSGTGNQPQHF
TRBV7-6	NA	NA	TRBJ2-7	TGTGCCAGCAGCTTAGAACGGGACACCACCTACGAGCAGTACTTC	CASSLERDTTYEQYF
TRBV6-5	TRBD1	NA	TRBJ1-6	TGTGCCAGCACCCGGACAGGGACCAATTCACCCCTCCACTTT	CASTRTGTNSPLHF
TRBV6-8	TRBD1	NA	TRBJ2-1	TGTGCCAGCAGTTCGGACAGGGGGCACCCCGGGCCCGGCAATGAGCAGTTCTTC	CASSSDRGHPGPGNEQFF
TRBV7-9	NA	NA	TRBJ2-5	TGTGCCAGCAGCAACTGGGACTCTCTTTCAGGGACCCAGTACTTC	CASSNWDSLSGTQYF
TRBV9	TRBD1	NA	TRBJ1-2	TGTGCCAGCAGCGTAGTAAAGAGACAGGGGGAAAGGGGCTATGGCTACACCTTC	CASSVVKRQGERGYGYTF
TRBV5-1	TRBD2	few	TRBJ2-2	TGCGCCAGCAGCTCCACTCGGGGGACTAGGTCCCCCGGGGAGCTGTTTTTT	CASSSTRGTRSPGELFF
TRBV11-2	TRBD2	NA	TRBJ2-1	TGTGCCAGCAGCCAACTAGCGGGTGGTGGTCTTGAGCAGTTCTTC	CASSQLAGGGLEQFF
TRBV18	NA	NA	TRBJ2-7	TGTGCCAGCTCACCAGGGGCCGGCTACGAGCAGTACTTC	CASSPGAGYEQYF
TRBV13	NA	NA	TRBJ2-2	TGTGCCAGCAGCTCCCTCCGACAGGAAAACACCGGGGAGCTGTTTTTT	CASSSLRQENTGELFF
TRBV4-1	NA	NA	TRBJ1-1	TGCGCCAGCAGGGGGGGGCGGGAGCTGAGGGCTTTCTTT	CASRGGRELRAFF
TRBV7-9	NA	NA	TRBJ2-1	TGTGCCAGCATCTCTCTACGGACAGAAGGGTACAATGAGCAGTTCTTC	CASISLRTEGYNEQFF
TRBV28	TRBD2	NA	TRBJ2-7	TGTGCCGTCAGACTAGCGGGGTTCTACGAGCAGTACTTC	CAVRLAGFYEQYF
TRBV11-2	TRBD1	NA	TRBJ2-2	TGTGCCAGCAGACGATCCGGGACAGGGGGCGTGAACACCGGGGAGCTGTTTTTT	CASRRSGTGGVNTGELFF
TRBV11-3	TRBD1	NA	TRBJ2-3	TGTGCCAGCAGCACCGGGACAGGCATTACAGATACGCAGTATTTT	CASSTGTGITDTQYF
TRBV11-2	TRBD1	many	TRBJ2-7	TGTGCCAGCAGCTTAGAGTGGACAGGGGGAAGCTACGAGCAGTACTTC	CASSLEWTGGSYEQYF
TRBV5-1	TRBD2	NA	TRBJ2-5	TGCGCCAGCAGCTGGGGGACTAGCGGACAAGAGACCCAGTACTTC	CASSWGTSGQETQYF
TRBV5-6	NA	once	TRBJ1-2	TGTGCCAGCAGCCTCGGACCGCAGGGCGGCTACACCTTC	CASSLGPQGGYTF
TRBV28	NA	NA	TRBJ1-2	TGTGCCAGCAGACCTTCTGTAGCGGGGGGCTCCCACTATGGCTACACCTTC	CASRPSVAGGSHYGYTF
TRBV30	TRBD2	NA	TRBJ2-5	TGTGCCTCACATCTAGCGGGGGAGAAAGAGACCCAGTACTTC	CASHLAGEKETQYF
TRBV18	NA	NA	TRBJ1-1	TGTGCCAGCTCATCGCGCGGGGAAGGCAGTGAAGCTTTCTTT	CASSSRGEGSEAFF